This is a list of T cell receptor beta chains from one sample in a study of regulatory T cells in long-lasting Graves disease. TCRdb itself ran the multiplex PCR reads through MiXCR, one entry per CDR3 protein. The sample shows a few hundred thousand distinct CDR3 sequences, 16% of them seen only once. The sample also formed part of further work on T cells in Graves' hyperthyroidism and ophthalmopathy.

Sequencing used peripheral blood mononuclear cells (PBMCs), obtained at new diagnosis, from a patient treated with antithyroid drugs. These TCRs come from a man aged 35 to 55 with Graves disease. The CDR3 runs from the conserved cysteine through the conserved F or W. A D gene is named only where the DNA matches it firmly. Not every row has a clone size; where given, it reads once, few, many or a size class.

d_call j_call v_call clone_size cdr3_aa cdr3_nt
. TRBJ2-2 TRBV30 few CAWFKTGTGELFF TGTGCCTGGTTTAAAACAGGCACCGGGGAGCTGTTTTTT
. TRBJ1-4 TRBV2 . CAGGHLDNEKLFF TGTGCCGGGGGACATCTTGATAATGAAAAACTGTTTTTT
TRBD2 TRBJ2-3 TRBV2 . CASSEGGLAGITDTQYF TGTGCCAGCAGTGAAGGGGGACTAGCGGGGATCACAGATACGCAGTATTTT
TRBD1 TRBJ1-1 TRBV12-3/TRBV12-4 many CASRPGQGMGTEAFF TGTGCCAGCAGACCCGGACAGGGGATGGGCACTGAAGCTTTCTTT
. TRBJ1-4 TRBV12-3/TRBV12-4 . CASSLRQAGEKLFF TGTGCCAGCAGCTTAAGACAGGCGGGTGAAAAACTGTTTTTT
. TRBJ1-5 TRBV5-5 many CASSPGQNNQPQHF TGTGCCAGCAGCCCTGGACAGAACAATCAGCCCCAGCATTTT
. TRBJ2-3 TRBV28 many CASSFTETGGWIGDTQYF TGTGCCAGCAGTTTTACAGAGACGGGGGGCTGGATAGGTGATACGCAGTATTTT
. TRBJ2-1 TRBV7-3 few CAGSQGRDRVFQQFF TGTGCCGGCAGCCAAGGGCGGGATCGAGTGTTTCAGCAGTTCTTC
. TRBJ1-1 TRBV14 few CASSQQYSEAFF TGTGCCAGCAGCCAGCAGTATAGTGAAGCTTTCTTT
. TRBJ2-7 TRBV20-1 . CSASPGTEQYF TGCAGTGCTAGCCCTGGGACAGAGCAGTACTTC
TRBD2 TRBJ2-3 TRBV29-1 many CSGGGNTDTQYF TGCAGCGGGGGGGGAAACACAGATACGCAGTATTTT
TRBD1 TRBJ2-7 TRBV4-2 many CASSHSRTGLYEQYF TGTGCCAGCAGCCATTCCCGGACAGGGCTCTACGAGCAGTACTTC
. TRBJ2-3 TRBV28 many CASSLRQGEVDTQYF TGTGCCAGCAGTTTGAGGCAGGGAGAGGTGGATACGCAGTATTTT
TRBD1 TRBJ2-3 TRBV11-1 many CASSSGTVMYF TGTGCCAGCAGCTCCGGGACAGTAATGTATTTT
. TRBJ2-3 TRBV2 many CASELAPTDTQYF TGTGCCAGTGAACTGGCACCCACAGATACGCAGTATTTT
. TRBJ2-3 TRBV11-3 many CASSLSSSISTDTQYF TGTGCCAGCAGCCTAAGCAGTTCTATTAGCACAGATACGCAGTATTTT
TRBD1 TRBJ2-3 TRBV6-5 many CASSYLGQESTDTQYF TGTGCCAGCAGTTACCTAGGACAGGAAAGCACAGATACGCAGTATTTT
TRBD1 TRBJ1-2 TRBV18 many CASSPSTGVEGYTF TGTGCCAGCTCACCCTCGACAGGGGTTGAAGGCTACACCTTC
. TRBJ1-6 TRBV11-3 many CASSGGPTLHF TGTGCCAGCTCCGGGGGCCCGACCCTCCACTTT
TRBD2 TRBJ2-5 TRBV5-1 few CASSFPGLAGAETQYF TGCGCCAGCAGCTTCCCGGGACTAGCGGGGGCTGAGACCCAGTACTTC
. TRBJ1-1 TRBV6-1 many CASSPFSVEAFF TGTGCCAGCAGCCCGTTTTCAGTTGAAGCTTTCTTT
TRBD2 TRBJ2-3 TRBV20-1 many CSADPPSGFTDTQYF TGCAGTGCTGACCCCCCTAGCGGGTTTACAGATACGCAGTATTTT